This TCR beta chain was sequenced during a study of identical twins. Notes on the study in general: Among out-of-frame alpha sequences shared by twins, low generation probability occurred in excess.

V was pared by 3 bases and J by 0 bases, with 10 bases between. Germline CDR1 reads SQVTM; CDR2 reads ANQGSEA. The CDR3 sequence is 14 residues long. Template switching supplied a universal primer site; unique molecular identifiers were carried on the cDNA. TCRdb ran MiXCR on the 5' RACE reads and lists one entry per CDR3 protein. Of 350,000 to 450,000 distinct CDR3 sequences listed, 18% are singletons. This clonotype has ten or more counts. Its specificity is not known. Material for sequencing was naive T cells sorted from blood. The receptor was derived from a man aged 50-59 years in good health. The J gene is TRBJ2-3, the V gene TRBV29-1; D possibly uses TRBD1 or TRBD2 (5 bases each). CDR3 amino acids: CSVDPRESTDTQYF. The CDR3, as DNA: TGCAGCGTTGACCCCAGGGAGAGCACAGATACGCAGTATTTT.